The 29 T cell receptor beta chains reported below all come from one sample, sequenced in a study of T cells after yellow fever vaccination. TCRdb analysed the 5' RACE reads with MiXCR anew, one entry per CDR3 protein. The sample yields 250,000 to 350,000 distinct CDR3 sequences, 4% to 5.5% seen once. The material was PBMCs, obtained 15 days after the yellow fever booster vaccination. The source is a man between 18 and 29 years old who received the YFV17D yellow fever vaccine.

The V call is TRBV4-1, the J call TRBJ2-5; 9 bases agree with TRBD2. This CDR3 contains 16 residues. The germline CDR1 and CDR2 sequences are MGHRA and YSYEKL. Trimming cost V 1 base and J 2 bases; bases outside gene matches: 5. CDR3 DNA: TGCGCCAGCAGCCAAGGCGGGACTAGCTTTCAAGAGACCCAGTACTTC. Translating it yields CASSQGGTSFQETQYF.

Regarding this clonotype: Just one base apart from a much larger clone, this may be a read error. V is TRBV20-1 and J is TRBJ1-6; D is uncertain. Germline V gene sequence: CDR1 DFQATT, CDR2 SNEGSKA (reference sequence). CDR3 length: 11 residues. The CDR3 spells CSVREGSPLRF. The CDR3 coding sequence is TGCAGTGTCAGAGAGGGTTCACCCCTCCGCTTT.

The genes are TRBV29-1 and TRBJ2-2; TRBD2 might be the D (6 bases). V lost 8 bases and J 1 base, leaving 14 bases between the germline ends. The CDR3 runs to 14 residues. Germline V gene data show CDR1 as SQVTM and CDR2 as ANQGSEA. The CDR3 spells CSTRRGRNTGELFF. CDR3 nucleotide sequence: TGCAGCACTAGGAGGGGACGGAACACCGGGGAGCTGTTTTTT.

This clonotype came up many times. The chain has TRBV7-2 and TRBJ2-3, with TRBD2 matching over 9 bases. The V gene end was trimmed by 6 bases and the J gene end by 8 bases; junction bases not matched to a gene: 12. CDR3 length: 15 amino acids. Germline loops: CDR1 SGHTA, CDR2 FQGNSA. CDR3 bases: TGTGCCAGCAGTCCTAGGGACAGCGGGGGGCGTACGCAGTATTTT. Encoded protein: CASSPRDSGGRTQYF.

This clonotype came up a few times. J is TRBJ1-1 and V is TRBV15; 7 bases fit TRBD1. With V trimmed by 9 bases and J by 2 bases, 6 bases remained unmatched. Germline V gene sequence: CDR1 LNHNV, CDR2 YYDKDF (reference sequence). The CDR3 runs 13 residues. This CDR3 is CATKQGPNTEAFF. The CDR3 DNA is TGTGCCACTAAACAGGGGCCAAACACTGAAGCTTTCTTT.

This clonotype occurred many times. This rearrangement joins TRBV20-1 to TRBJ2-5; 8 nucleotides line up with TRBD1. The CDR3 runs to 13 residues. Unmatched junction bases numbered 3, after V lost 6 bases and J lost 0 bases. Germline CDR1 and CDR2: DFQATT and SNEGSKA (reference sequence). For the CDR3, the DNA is TGCAGTGCCCCGGGACAGGACCAAGAGACCCAGTACTTC. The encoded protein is CSAPGQDQETQYF.

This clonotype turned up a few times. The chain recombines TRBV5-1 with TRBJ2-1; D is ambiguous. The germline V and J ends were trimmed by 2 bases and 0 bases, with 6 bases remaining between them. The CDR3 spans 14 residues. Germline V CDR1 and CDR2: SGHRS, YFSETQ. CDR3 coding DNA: TGCGCCAGCAGCTTTCTAAGCTCCTACAATGAGCAGTTCTTC. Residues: CASSFLSSYNEQFF.

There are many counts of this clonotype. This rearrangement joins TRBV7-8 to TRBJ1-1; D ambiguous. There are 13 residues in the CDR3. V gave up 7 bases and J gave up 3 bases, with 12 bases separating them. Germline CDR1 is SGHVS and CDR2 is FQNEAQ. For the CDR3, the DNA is TGTGCCAGCACCTACACCCGGGACACTGAAGCTTTCTTT. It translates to CASTYTRDTEAFF. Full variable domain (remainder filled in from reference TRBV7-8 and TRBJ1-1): GAGVSQSPRYKVAKRGQDVALRCDPISGHVSLFWYQQALGQGPEFLTYFQNEAQLDKSGLPSDRFFAERPEGSVSTLKIQRTQQEDSAVYLCASTYTRDTEAFFGQGTRLTVV.

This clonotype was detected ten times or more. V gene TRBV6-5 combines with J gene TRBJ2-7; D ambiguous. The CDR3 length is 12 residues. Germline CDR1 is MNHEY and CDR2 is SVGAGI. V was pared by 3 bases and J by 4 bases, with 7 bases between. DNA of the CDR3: TGTGCCAGCAGTTATCCCGGATACGAGCAGTACTTC. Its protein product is CASSYPGYEQYF.

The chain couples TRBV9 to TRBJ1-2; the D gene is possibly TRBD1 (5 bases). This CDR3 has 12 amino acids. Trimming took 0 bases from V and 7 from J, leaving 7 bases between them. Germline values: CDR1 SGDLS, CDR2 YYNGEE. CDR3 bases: TGTGCCAGCAGCGTAGAGGGGAGTGGCTACACCTTC. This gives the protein CASSVEGSGYTF.

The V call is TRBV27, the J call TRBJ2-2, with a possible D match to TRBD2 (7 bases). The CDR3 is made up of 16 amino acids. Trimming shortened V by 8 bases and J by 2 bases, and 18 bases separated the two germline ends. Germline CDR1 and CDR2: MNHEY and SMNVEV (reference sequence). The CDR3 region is CASHLGASGNTGELFF. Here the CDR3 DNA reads TGTGCCAGCCACTTGGGGGCTAGCGGAAACACCGGGGAGCTGTTTTTT.

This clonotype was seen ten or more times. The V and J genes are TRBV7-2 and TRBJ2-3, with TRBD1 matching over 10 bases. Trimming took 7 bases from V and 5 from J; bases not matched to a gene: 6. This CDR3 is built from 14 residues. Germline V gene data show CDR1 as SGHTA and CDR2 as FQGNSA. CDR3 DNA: TGTGCCAGCAACCGGGACAGGGGCCAAGATACGCAGTATTTT. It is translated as CASNRDRGQDTQYF.

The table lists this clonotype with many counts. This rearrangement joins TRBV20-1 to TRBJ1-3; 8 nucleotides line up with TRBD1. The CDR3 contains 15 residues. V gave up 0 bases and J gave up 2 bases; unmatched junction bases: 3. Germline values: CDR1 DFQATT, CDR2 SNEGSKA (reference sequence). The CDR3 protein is CSAREATGAGNTIYF. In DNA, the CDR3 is TGCAGTGCTAGAGAGGCGACAGGGGCTGGAAACACCATATATTTT.

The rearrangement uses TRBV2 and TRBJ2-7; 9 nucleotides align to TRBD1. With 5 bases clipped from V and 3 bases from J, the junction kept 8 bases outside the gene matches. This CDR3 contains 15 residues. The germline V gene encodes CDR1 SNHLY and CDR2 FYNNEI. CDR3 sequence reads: CASSPPGQGLYEQYV. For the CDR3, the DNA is TGTGCCAGCAGTCCTCCGGGACAGGGACTCTACGAGCAGTACGTC.

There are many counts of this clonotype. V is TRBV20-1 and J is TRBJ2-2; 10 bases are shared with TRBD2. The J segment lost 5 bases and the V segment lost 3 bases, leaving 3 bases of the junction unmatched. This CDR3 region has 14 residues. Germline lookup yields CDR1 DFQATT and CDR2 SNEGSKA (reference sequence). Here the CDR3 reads CSARLAGVTGELFF. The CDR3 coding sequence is TGCAGTGCTAGGCTAGCGGGGGTTACCGGGGAGCTGTTTTTT.

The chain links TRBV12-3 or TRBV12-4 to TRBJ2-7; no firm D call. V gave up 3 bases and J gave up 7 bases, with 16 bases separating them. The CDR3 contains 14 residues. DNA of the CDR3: TGTGCCAGCAGTTTGGCCGTCCCTATGAGGGAGCAGTACTTC. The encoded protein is CASSLAVPMREQYF.

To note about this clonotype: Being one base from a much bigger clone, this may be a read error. The CDR3 loop is CDSSERTSGYTDTQYF. The DNA for the CDR3 is TGCGACAGCAGCGAAAGGACTAGCGGTTACACAGATACGCAGTATTTT. V usage is TRBV5-1 and J usage is TRBJ2-3, with 10 bases identical to TRBD2. The CDR3 is 16 amino acids. Germline loops: CDR1 SGHRS, CDR2 YFSETQ. The full variable domain, in which reference TRBV5-1 and TRBJ2-3 provide the parts outside the CDR3, is KAGVTQTPRYLIKTRGQQVTLSCSPISGHRSVSWYQQTPGQGLQFLFEYFSETQRNKGNFPGRFSGRQFSNSRSEMNVSTLELGDSALYLCDSSERTSGYTDTQYFGPGTRLTVL.

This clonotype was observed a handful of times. CDR3 region: CSALAQGAPNTGELFF. CDR3 coding DNA: TGCAGCGCTCTTGCCCAGGGGGCCCCTAACACCGGGGAGCTGTTTTTT. This chain uses TRBV29-1 with TRBJ2-2; 8 bases are shared with TRBD1. Per germline, CDR1 SQVTM and CDR2 ANQGSEA. This CDR3 region has 16 residues. The V segment lost 7 bases and the J segment 2 bases; nucleotides outside the gene matches: 12.

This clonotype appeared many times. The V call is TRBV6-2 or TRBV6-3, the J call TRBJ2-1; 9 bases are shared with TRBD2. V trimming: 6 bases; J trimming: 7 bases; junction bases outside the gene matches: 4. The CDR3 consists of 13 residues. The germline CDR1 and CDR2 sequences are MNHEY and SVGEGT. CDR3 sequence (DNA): TGTGCCAGCAGACCGACTAGCGGAAATGAGCAGTTCTTC. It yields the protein CASRPTSGNEQFF.

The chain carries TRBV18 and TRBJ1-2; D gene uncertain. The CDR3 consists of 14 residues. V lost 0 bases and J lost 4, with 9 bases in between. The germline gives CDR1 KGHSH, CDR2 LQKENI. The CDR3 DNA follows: TGTGCCAGCTCACCACCGATCGGAAGCTATGGCTACACCTTC. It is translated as CASSPPIGSYGYTF.

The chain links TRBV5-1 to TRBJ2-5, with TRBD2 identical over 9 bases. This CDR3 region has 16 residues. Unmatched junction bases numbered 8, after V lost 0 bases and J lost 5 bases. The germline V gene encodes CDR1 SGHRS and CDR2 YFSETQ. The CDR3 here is CASSLEGASGAETQYF. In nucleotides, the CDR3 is TGCGCCAGCAGCTTGGAGGGAGCTAGCGGGGCCGAGACCCAGTACTTC.

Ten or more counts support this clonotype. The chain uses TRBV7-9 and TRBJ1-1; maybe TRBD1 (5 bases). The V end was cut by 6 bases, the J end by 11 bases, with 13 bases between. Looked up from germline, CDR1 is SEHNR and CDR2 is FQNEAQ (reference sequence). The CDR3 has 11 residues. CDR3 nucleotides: TGTGCCAGCAGGACAGCAAGGGATGCTTTCTTT. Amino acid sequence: CASRTARDAFF.

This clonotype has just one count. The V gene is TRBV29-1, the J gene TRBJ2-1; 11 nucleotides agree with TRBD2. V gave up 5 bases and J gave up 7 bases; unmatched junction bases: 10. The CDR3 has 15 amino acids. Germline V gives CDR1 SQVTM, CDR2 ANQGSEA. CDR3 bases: TGCAGCGTTTCCCTCACTAGCGGGAGCCGGAATGAGCAGTTCTTC. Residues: CSVSLTSGSRNEQFF.

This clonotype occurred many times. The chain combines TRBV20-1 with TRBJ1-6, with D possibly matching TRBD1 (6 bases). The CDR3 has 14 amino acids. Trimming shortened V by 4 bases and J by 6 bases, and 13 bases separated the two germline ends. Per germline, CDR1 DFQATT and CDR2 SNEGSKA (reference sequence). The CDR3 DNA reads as TGCAGTGCTAAGAACGGACAGCTTAATTCACCCCTCCACTTT. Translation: CSAKNGQLNSPLHF.

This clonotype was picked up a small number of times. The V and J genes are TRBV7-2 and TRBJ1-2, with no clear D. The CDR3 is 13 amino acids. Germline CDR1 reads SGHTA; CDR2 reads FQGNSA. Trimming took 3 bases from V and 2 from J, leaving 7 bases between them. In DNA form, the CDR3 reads TGTGCCAGCAGCTTCGATAACAACTATGGCTACACCTTC. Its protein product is CASSFDNNYGYTF.

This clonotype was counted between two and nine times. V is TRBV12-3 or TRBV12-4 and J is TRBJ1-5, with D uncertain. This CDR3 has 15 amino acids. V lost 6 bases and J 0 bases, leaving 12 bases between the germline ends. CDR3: CASRRTDYSNQPQHF. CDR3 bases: TGTGCCAGCAGACGGACCGACTATAGCAATCAGCCCCAGCATTTT.

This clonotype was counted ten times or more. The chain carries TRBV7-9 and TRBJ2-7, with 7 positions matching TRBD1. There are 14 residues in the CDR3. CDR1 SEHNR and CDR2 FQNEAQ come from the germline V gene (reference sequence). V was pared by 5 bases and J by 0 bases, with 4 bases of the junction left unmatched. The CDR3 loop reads CASSRDSFSYEQYV. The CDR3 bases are TGTGCCAGCAGCCGGGACAGCTTCTCCTACGAGCAGTACGTC.

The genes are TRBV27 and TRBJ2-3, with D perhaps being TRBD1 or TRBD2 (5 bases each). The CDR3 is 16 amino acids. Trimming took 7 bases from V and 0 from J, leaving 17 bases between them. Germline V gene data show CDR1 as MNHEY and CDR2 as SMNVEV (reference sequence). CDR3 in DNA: TGTGCCAGCACCCTAAGGGACGGCGGTAGCACAGATACGCAGTATTTT. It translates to CASTLRDGGSTDTQYF.

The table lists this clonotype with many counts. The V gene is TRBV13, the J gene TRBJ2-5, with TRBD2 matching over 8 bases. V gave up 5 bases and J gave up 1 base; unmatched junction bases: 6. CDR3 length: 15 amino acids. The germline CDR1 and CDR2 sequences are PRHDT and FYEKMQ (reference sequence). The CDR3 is CASSRGLATQETQYF. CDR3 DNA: TGTGCCAGCAGCAGAGGACTAGCCACCCAAGAGACCCAGTACTTC. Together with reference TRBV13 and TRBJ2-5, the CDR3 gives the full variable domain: AAGVIQSPRHLIKEKRETATLKCYPIPRHDTVYWYQQGPGQDPQFLISFYEKMQSDKGSIPDRFSAQQFSDYHSELNMSSLELGDSALYFCASSRGLATQETQYFGPGTRLLVL.